These 5 T cell receptor beta chains were sequenced from one sample in a study of molecular identifiers for immune sequencing clone quantification. MiXCR, applied by TCRdb to the PCR reads, yields one record per CDR3 protein. There are about 330,000 distinct CDR3 sequences in the sample; roughly a quarter occur only once, and 0.74% lies in the top ten. The specimen sequenced was naive CD8+ T cells from blood, with Jurkat cell RNA spiked in. Subset indicated: FACS-sorted CD8+CD4-CCR7+CD45RA+ naive T cells. These receptors originate from a human donor in good health. Some libraries in this study had Jurkat cell RNA spiked in.

A word on this clonotype: A much larger clone is a single base away; this may be a read error. The genes are TRBV7-2 and TRBJ2-1, with D hard to call. Germline V gene sequence: CDR1 SGHTA, CDR2 FQGNSA. This CDR3 spans 15 amino acids. CDR3 sequence: CASSLDRSSYSEQFF. The CDR3 nucleotides read TGTGCCAGCAGCTTAGACCGCAGCTCCTACAGTGAGCAGTTCTTC.

This clonotype has only a few counts. The rearrangement uses TRBV4-3 and TRBJ2-3; the match to TRBD1 covers 8 bases. Trimming took 4 bases from V and 4 from J; bases not matched to a gene: 16. Germline CDR1 is LGHNA and CDR2 is YSLEER. The length of the CDR3 is 18 residues. As DNA, the CDR3 is TGCGCCAGCAGCCCTGGACAGGGAAAGTCGGTTCTGGCAGATACGCAGTATTTT. Translated, it gives CASSPGQGKSVLADTQYF.

Concerning this clonotype: A much larger clonotype is one base distant, so this may be a read error. The CDR3 ends on some other residue instead of the conserved phenylalanine or tryptophan, so this is likely a read error. This rearrangement joins TRBV20-1 to TRBJ2-7; tentative D call: TRBD2 (5 bases). V shed 5 bases and J shed 7 bases, with 21 bases lying between them. This CDR3 comprises 14 residues. CDR1 is DFQATT and CDR2 is SNEGSKA in the germline V gene (reference sequence). This chain's CDR3 is CSAPPGVPSGEQYI. The CDR3 region has the DNA TGCAGTGCTCCCCCCGGCGTCCCGTCGGGGGAGCAGTACATC.

This clonotype showed up just a few times. The chain is built from TRBV12-3 or TRBV12-4 and TRBJ2-5; D gene ambiguous. Trimming removed 3 bases from V and 3 bases from J, with 11 bases in between. The CDR3 totals 14 residues. CDR3 loop: CASSFSISEETQYF. CDR3 in DNA: TGTGCCAGCAGTTTCAGTATATCGGAAGAGACCCAGTACTTC.

There are many counts of this clonotype. V usage is TRBV25-1 and J usage is TRBJ2-3, with 7 bases lining up with TRBD1. V shed 1 base and J 5 bases; nucleotides not matched to a gene: 9. CDR3 size: 16 residues. Germline CDR1 is MGHDK and CDR2 is SYGVNS. The CDR3 region is CASSESPTGIEDTQYF. CDR3 nucleotides: TGTGCCAGCAGTGAATCACCGACAGGGATTGAAGATACGCAGTATTTT.